These 19 T cell receptor beta chains were all obtained from the same sample, sequenced in a study of cytomegalovirus exposure and HLA in healthy donors listed by TCRdb under 2017. Libraries came from the immunoSEQ multiplex PCR assay. For the multiplex PCR, a mixture combining 60 forward primers for TCR Vbeta segments and 13 reverse primers for TCR Jbeta segments was used. The immuneACCESS repertoire file appears here via TCRdb, limited to in-frame rearrangements. These files lack a portion of the clones; in checked studies, under half of the deficit traces to unresolved V genes, and the cause of the others is not known. Within this sample are about 120,000 clones, with approximately 79% of them counted one time only. About 15% of the sample is taken by the ten largest. The sequenced sample consisted of PBMCs. All receptors derive from a man aged 50 to 60 in good health and CMV-seropositive.

This clone occurred once. This sequence joins TRBV6-1 and TRBJ1-5; no clear D gene. Trimming removed 7 bases at V and 0 bases at J, with 7 bases between. The CDR3 covers 13 residues. From germline, CDR1 is MNHNS and CDR2 SASEGT. The CDR3 DNA sequence: TGTGCCAGCAACATATATAGCAATCAGCCCCAGCATTTT. Protein sequence: CASNIYSNQPQHF.

This chain links TRBV6-5 with TRBJ2-7; a weak D match, TRBD1 (6 bases). Germline V gene data show CDR1 as MNHEY and CDR2 as SVGAGI. V shed 5 bases and J shed 3 bases, with 11 bases lying between them. The CDR3 is made up of 13 amino acids. CDR3 amino acids: CASSEETGYEQYF. CDR3 nucleotide sequence: TGTGCCAGCAGTGAGGAGACAGGCTACGAGCAGTACTTC.

The chain combines TRBV5-1 with TRBJ1-1; D is perhaps TRBD1 (5 bases). This CDR3 spans 15 amino acids. CDR1 is SGHRS, CDR2 YFSETQ, per germline. V was shortened by 4 bases and J by 1 base, with 14 bases between the two germline ends. Here the CDR3 DNA reads TGCGCCAGCAGCCGGTCAGTACAGGCGAACACTGAAGCTTTCTTT. It translates to CASSRSVQANTEAFF.

V gene TRBV13 combines with J gene TRBJ2-2; 8 bases are shared with TRBD2. Trimming cost V 7 bases and J 6 bases; bases outside gene matches: 13. The CDR3 length is 16 residues. CDR1 PRHDT and CDR2 FYEKMQ come from the germline V gene (reference sequence). This CDR3 is CASTLGGSGKPGELFF. The CDR3 nucleotides read TGTGCCAGCACCCTAGGGGGTAGCGGGAAGCCCGGGGAGCTGTTTTTT. The full variable domain, completed using reference TRBV13 and TRBJ2-2, is AAGVIQSPRHLIKEKRETATLKCYPIPRHDTVYWYQQGPGQDPQFLISFYEKMQSDKGSIPDRFSAQQFSDYHSELNMSSLELGDSALYFCASTLGGSGKPGELFFGEGSRLTVL.

The rearrangement uses TRBV7-2 and TRBJ2-1, with D unresolved. Germline assignment: CDR1 SGHTA and CDR2 FQGNSA. CDR3 size: 13 residues. Trimming cost V 5 bases and J 2 bases, with 7 bases left between them. The CDR3 nucleotides are TGTGCCAGCAGCCCCCTACCCTACAATGAGCAGTTCTTC. Amino acid sequence: CASSPLPYNEQFF.

The sample holds a few counts of this clone. This chain links TRBV7-9 with TRBJ2-5; perhaps TRBD1 as D (5 bases). V shed 8 bases and J shed 5 bases, with 9 bases lying between them. CDR3 length: 11 residues. Germline assignment: CDR1 SEHNR and CDR2 FQNEAQ (reference sequence). CDR3 DNA: TGTGCCAGCGGGGCAGGGGAGACCCAGTACTTC. Its protein product is CASGAGETQYF.

The chain links TRBV19 to TRBJ1-3; TRBD1 matches 7 bases. CDR1 LNHDA and CDR2 SQIVND come from the germline V gene (reference sequence). This CDR3 is 15 amino acids long. The junction had 9 bases not matched to a gene; V was cut back by 10 bases and J by 0 bases. CDR3 loop: CATWTGSSSGNTIYF. The CDR3 DNA sequence: TGTGCCACTTGGACAGGTTCAAGCTCTGGAAACACCATATATTTT.

This rearrangement joins TRBV28 to TRBJ2-1; D is uncertain. This CDR3 spans 11 amino acids. Germline CDR1 is MDHEN and CDR2 is SYDVKM. V was trimmed by 7 bases and J by 3 bases, leaving 4 bases between them. The CDR3 bases are TGTGCCAGCACCGTCTACAATGAGCAGTTCTTC. It encodes CASTVYNEQFF.

V gene TRBV6-5 combines with J gene TRBJ2-7, with 11 nucleotides matching TRBD1. Germline trimming cut 4 bases from V and 4 bases from J; bases unmatched to any gene: 9. CDR1 is MNHEY and CDR2 is SVGAGI in the germline V gene. The length of the CDR3 is 16 residues. CDR3 sequence (DNA): TGTGCCAGCAGTTTTCCCCGGACAGGGGGCGCTTACGAGCAGTACTTC. It is translated as CASSFPRTGGAYEQYF.

The chain couples TRBV9 to TRBJ1-1; 10 positions agree with TRBD1. Germline CDR1 and CDR2: SGDLS and YYNGEE. The V and J ends lost 2 bases and 4 bases, in that order; junction bases with no gene match: 8. The CDR3 contains 16 residues. The CDR3 region is CASSVTVGTGVTEAFF. DNA of the CDR3: TGTGCCAGCAGCGTCACCGTTGGGACAGGGGTCACTGAAGCTTTCTTT.

In DNA form, the CDR3 reads TGTGCCAGCAGCGCCTACAGGGAAATTCCAGATACGCAGTATTTT. Its translation is CASSAYREIPDTQYF. V usage is TRBV5-4 and J usage is TRBJ2-3; D is perhaps TRBD1 (6 bases). V lost 4 bases to trimming and J lost 4 bases, with 16 bases between them. Per germline, CDR1 SGHNT and CDR2 YYREEE (reference sequence). This CDR3 has 15 amino acids.

The chain links TRBV18 to TRBJ2-7; the match to TRBD2 covers 7 bases. After removal of 6 bases from V and 6 bases from J, the junction contained 8 bases not matched to a gene. The CDR3 totals 13 residues. From germline, CDR1 is KGHSH and CDR2 LQKENI. CDR3 region: CASSQAGESEQYF. DNA of the CDR3: TGTGCCAGCTCCCAGGCGGGGGAGTCCGAGCAGTACTTC.

J is TRBJ2-1 and V is TRBV7-2; 7 bases line up with TRBD2. The CDR3 is 14 residues long. The junction had 9 bases not matched to a gene; V was cut back by 3 bases and J by 10 bases. Germline-derived CDR1 and CDR2 are SGHTA and FQGNSA. The CDR3 sequence is CASSLGGPLGEQFF. DNA for the CDR3: TGTGCCAGCAGCTTGGGAGGGCCTTTGGGCGAGCAGTTCTTC.

A few counts support this clone. The chain has TRBV7-2 and TRBJ2-4; TRBD2 is a possible D gene (7 bases). V was trimmed by 1 base and J by 6 bases, leaving 10 bases between them. Germline assignment: CDR1 SGHTA and CDR2 FQGNSA. The CDR3 consists of 14 residues. In DNA, the CDR3 is TGTGCCAGCAGCTTAGGGCGGGGGCTAAACATTCAGTACTTC. It is translated as CASSLGRGLNIQYF.

V gene TRBV7-9 combines with J gene TRBJ1-2; D is perhaps TRBD1 (5 bases). This CDR3 contains 13 residues. Germline values: CDR1 SEHNR, CDR2 FQNEAQ (reference sequence). The V gene lost 0 bases and the J gene lost 6 bases, with 8 bases spanning the gap. The CDR3 DNA reads TGTGCCAGCAGCTTAGCAGGGGCAAATGGCTACACCTTC. This codes for CASSLAGANGYTF.

The V and J genes are TRBV7-2 and TRBJ2-2, with a tentative D call TRBD1 (5 bases). In germline, CDR1 is SGHTA, CDR2 FQGNSA. This CDR3 comprises 13 residues. V was clipped by 5 bases and J by 3 bases, with 7 bases between them. CDR3 protein: CASSPGYTGELFF. In nucleotides, the CDR3 is TGTGCCAGCAGCCCAGGGTACACCGGGGAGCTGTTTTTT. Together with reference TRBV7-2 and TRBJ2-2, the CDR3 gives the full variable domain: GAGVSQSPSNKVTEKGKDVELRCDPISGHTALYWYRQSLGQGLEFLIYFQGNSAPDKSGLPSDRFSAERTGGSVSTLTIQRTQQEDSAVYLCASSPGYTGELFFGEGSRLTVL.

The chain combines TRBV6-6 with TRBJ2-5, with a tentative D call TRBD1 (6 bases). The assigned J gene may be wrong: the sequence end matches TRBJ2-7 better. From germline, CDR1 is MNHNY and CDR2 SVGAGI (reference sequence). This CDR3 contains 15 residues. CDR3 in DNA: TGTGCCAGCAGTTACTCCCAGGGGCGAACCTACGAGCAGTACTTC. Protein sequence: CASSYSQGRTYEQYF.

There are a few counts of this clone. The CDR3: CASSGGGRYGELFF. CDR3 sequence (DNA): TGTGCCAGTAGTGGGGGAGGAAGGTACGGGGAGCTGTTTTTT. The V call is TRBV19, the J call TRBJ2-2, with D possibly matching TRBD2 (6 bases). The germline gives CDR1 LNHDA, CDR2 SQIVND (reference sequence). V shed 5 bases and J shed 7 bases, with 14 bases lying between them. The CDR3 is 14 residues long. The full variable domain, with the rest looked up from reference TRBV19 and TRBJ2-2, is DGGITQSPKYLFRKEGQNVTLSCEQNLNHDAMYWYRQDPGQGLRLIYYSQIVNDFQKGDIAEGYSVSREKKESFPLTVTSAQKNPTAFYLCASSGGGRYGELFFGEGSRLTVL.

The genes are TRBV18 and TRBJ1-3, with D maybe TRBD1 (6 bases). CDR1 and CDR2 (germline): KGHSH, LQKENI. This CDR3 is 14 amino acids long. Trimming left V 4 bases short and J 0 bases short, with 7 bases between. In nucleotides, the CDR3 is TGTGCCAGCTCACTACAGGGCTCTGGAAACACCATATATTTT. The encoded protein is CASSLQGSGNTIYF.